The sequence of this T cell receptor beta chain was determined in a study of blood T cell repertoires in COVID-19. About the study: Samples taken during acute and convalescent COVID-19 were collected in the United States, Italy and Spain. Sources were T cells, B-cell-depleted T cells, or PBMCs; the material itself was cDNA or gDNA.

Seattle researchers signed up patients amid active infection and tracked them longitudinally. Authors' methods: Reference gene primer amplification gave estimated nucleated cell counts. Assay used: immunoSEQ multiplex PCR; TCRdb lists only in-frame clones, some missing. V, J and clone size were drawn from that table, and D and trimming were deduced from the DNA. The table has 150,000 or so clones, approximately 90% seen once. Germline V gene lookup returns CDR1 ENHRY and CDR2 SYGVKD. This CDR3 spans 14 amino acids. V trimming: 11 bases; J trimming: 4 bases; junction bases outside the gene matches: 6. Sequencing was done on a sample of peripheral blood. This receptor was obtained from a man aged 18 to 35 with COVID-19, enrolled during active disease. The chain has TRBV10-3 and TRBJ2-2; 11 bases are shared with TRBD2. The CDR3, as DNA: TGTGCCTTGGGGACTAGCGGAGGCACCGGGGAGCTGTTTTTT. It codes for CALGTSGGTGELFF.